The 27 T cell receptor beta chains below were found in one sample sequenced in a study of CD8+ T cells in alopecia areata. Extracted RNA was reverse transcribed into cDNA, the sequencing template. Produced via immunoSEQ multiplex PCR; TCRdb's table is partial and in-frame only. The table has 95,000 to 150,000 clones, approximately 53% seen once. The treatment denotes: oral pan-JAK inhibitor, 5-10 mg twice daily. This specimen consisted of CD4+ T cells sorted from blood, obtained at week 4, from a patient treated with tofacitinib. The origin of the receptors is a human donor with alopecia areata.

The chain combines TRBV4-1 with TRBJ2-1; 13 bases line up with TRBD2. The CDR3 loop spans 15 amino acids. Germline V gene data show CDR1 as MGHRA and CDR2 as YSYEKL. The junction had 6 bases not matched to a gene; V was cut back by 4 bases and J by 9 bases. The CDR3 DNA reads TGCGCCAGCAGCCCACGACTAGCGGGAGGTATTGAGCAGTTCTTC. Protein product: CASSPRLAGGIEQFF.

J is TRBJ2-3 and V is TRBV4-2; the D call may be TRBD1 or TRBD2 (6 bases each). There are 16 residues in the CDR3. The ends were cut back, 0 bases at V and 3 bases at J, with 13 bases in the middle. Germline CDR1 LGHNA, CDR2 YNFKEQ. The DNA of the CDR3 is TGTGCCAGCAGCCAAGATTCCGGGGGCCGAACAGATACGCAGTATTTT. This encodes CASSQDSGGRTDTQYF.

CDR3 loop: CSVDGARAPYEQYF. The CDR3 region has the DNA TGCAGCGTTGACGGGGCCAGGGCCCCCTACGAGCAGTACTTC. The genes are TRBV29-1 and TRBJ2-7; perhaps D is TRBD1 or TRBD2 (5 bases each). CDR3 length: 14 residues. The ends were cut back, 3 bases at V and 2 bases at J, with 14 bases in the middle. Germline lookup yields CDR1 SQVTM and CDR2 ANQGSEA.

This clone was detected only a few times. The junction departs from germline at one end; a sequencing error may be responsible. The rearrangement joins TRBV6-6 to TRBJ2-7; 9 bases are shared with TRBD1. The CDR3 runs to 12 residues. Germline lookup yields CDR1 MNHNY and CDR2 SVGAGI (reference sequence). The CDR3 nucleotides read TGTGCCAGCAGCCACAACCCGGGACAGGGACACTTC. It encodes CASSHNPGQGHF.

This chain links TRBV30 with TRBJ1-2, with 7 bases that match TRBD1. The V segment lost 3 bases and the J segment 4 bases; nucleotides outside the gene matches: 11. The CDR3 has 15 residues. Looked up from germline, CDR1 is GTSNPN and CDR2 is SVGIG (reference sequence). In nucleotides, the CDR3 is TGTGCCTGGAGGGCACTGGCAGGGGGGGTCTATGGCTACACCTTC. Its translation is CAWRALAGGVYGYTF.

This clone was detected only a few times. The rearrangement joins TRBV6-7 to TRBJ2-5; TRBD2 matches at 7 bases. TRBV6-7 is annotated as an ORF whose role is uncertain. This CDR3 contains 14 residues. Trimming cost V 2 bases and J 4 bases; bases outside gene matches: 4. CDR3 bases: TGTGCCAGCAGTTACGGGAGGGAGCGAGAGACCCAGTACTTC. Translating gives CASSYGRERETQYF.

This clone was counted once. This chain joins TRBV30 and TRBJ2-1, with D perhaps matching TRBD2 (6 bases). CDR3 size: 13 residues. Per germline, CDR1 GTSNPN and CDR2 SVGIG (reference sequence). The V end was cut by 2 bases, the J end by 6 bases, with 11 bases between. The CDR3 region has the DNA TGTGCCTGGAGTTCCGGGAGTGGCAATGAGCAGTTCTTC. Its protein product is CAWSSGSGNEQFF.

This chain links TRBV30 with TRBJ1-4; D not resolved. The CDR3 contains 11 residues. V shed 2 bases and J shed 8 bases, with 6 bases lying between them. CDR1 and CDR2 (germline): GTSNPN, SVGIG (reference sequence). As DNA, the CDR3 is TGTGCCTGGAGTATAGGAGAAAAACTGTTTTTT. It codes for CAWSIGEKLFF. The variable domain in full, completed from reference TRBV30 and TRBJ1-4, reads SQTIHQWPATLVQPVGSPLSLECTVEGTSNPNLYWYRQAAGRGLQLLFYSVGIGQISSEVPQNLSASRPQDRQFILSSKKLLLSDSGFYLCAWSIGEKLFFGSGTQLSVL.

This rearrangement joins TRBV25-1 to TRBJ2-6; no clear D gene. This CDR3 has 17 amino acids. Per the germline V gene, CDR1 is MGHDK and CDR2 is SYGVNS. V was cut by 7 bases and J by 6 bases, with 22 bases left in between. The CDR3 protein is CASTPRTTLLEANVLTF. Here the CDR3 DNA reads TGTGCCAGCACCCCCCGGACCACCCTTCTTGAGGCCAACGTCCTGACTTTC.

V is TRBV6-4 and J is TRBJ2-1; perhaps TRBD2 as D (6 bases). Germline CDR1 is MRHNA and CDR2 is SNTAGT. V lost 4 bases to trimming and J lost 8 bases, with 12 bases between them. The CDR3 has 13 amino acids. The CDR3 DNA sequence: TGTGCCAGCAGTGTGGCCTGGAGGGATGAGCAGTTCTTC. It translates to CASSVAWRDEQFF.

For this clone: The same CDR3 also results from other DNA sequences found in this sample. The chain has TRBV5-1 and TRBJ2-2, with 8 nucleotides matching TRBD1. J was trimmed by 3 bases and V by 5 bases; bases with no gene match: 3. Germline lookup yields CDR1 SGHRS and CDR2 YFSETQ. This CDR3 has 14 amino acids. The CDR3 is CASRGTGDTGELFF. The CDR3 nucleotides read TGCGCCAGCAGGGGGACAGGCGACACCGGGGAGCTGTTTTTT.

The chain has TRBV5-1 and TRBJ2-2; 7 nucleotides agree with TRBD2. Per germline, CDR1 SGHRS and CDR2 YFSETQ. CDR3 length equals 15 residues. J was trimmed by 1 base and V by 2 bases; bases with no gene match: 2. This CDR3 is CASSFGGGNTGELFF. CDR3 in DNA: TGCGCCAGCAGCTTTGGCGGGGGGAACACCGGGGAGCTGTTTTTT.

This clone was detected only a few times. The chain is built from TRBV10-3 and TRBJ2-7; 7 nucleotides agree with TRBD1. V shed 4 bases and J 3 bases; nucleotides not matched to a gene: 3. This CDR3 has 13 residues. Germline V CDR1 and CDR2: ENHRY, SYGVKD. CDR3 bases: TGTGCCATCAGTGTAACAGGGGACTACGAGCAGTACTTC. This gives the protein CAISVTGDYEQYF.

The chain has TRBV5-1 and TRBJ2-5; D is perhaps TRBD1 or TRBD2 (5 bases each). The V gene's germline CDR1 is SGHRS and CDR2 YFSETQ. V shed 2 bases and J shed 4 bases, with 12 bases lying between them. The CDR3 consists of 14 residues. The CDR3 sequence: CASSLEGGGETQYF. The CDR3 DNA sequence: TGCGCCAGCAGCTTAGAAGGTGGGGGAGAGACCCAGTACTTC.

The genes are TRBV6-5 and TRBJ1-3; a weak D match, TRBD1 (6 bases). This CDR3 region has 16 residues. Germline lookup yields CDR1 MNHEY and CDR2 SVGAGI. Deletions cut 0 bases from V and 1 base from J, with 10 bases between. Here the CDR3 reads CASSYSSQGSGNTIYF. The CDR3 nucleotides read TGTGCCAGCAGTTACTCGTCCCAGGGGTCTGGAAACACCATATATTTT.

This clone was seen a handful of times. The chain joins TRBV9 to TRBJ2-1; D remains ambiguous. This CDR3 contains 12 residues. V was cut by 4 bases and J by 3 bases, with 5 bases left in between. Germline-derived CDR1 and CDR2 are SGDLS and YYNGEE. In DNA form, the CDR3 reads TGTGCCAGCAGCACGGACTACAATGAGCAGTTCTTC. Amino acid sequence: CASSTDYNEQFF.

This clone turned up a few times. The genes are TRBV30 and TRBJ1-2; unclear D gene. The germline V gene encodes CDR1 GTSNPN and CDR2 SVGIG (reference sequence). Trimming removed 0 bases from V and 5 bases from J, with 7 bases in between. This CDR3 is built from 12 residues. In DNA, the CDR3 is TGTGCCTGGAGTGTACAGAAATATGGCTACACCTTC. This encodes CAWSVQKYGYTF.

The rearrangement joins TRBV5-6 to TRBJ1-4; D might be TRBD1 (5 bases). The CDR3 totals 15 residues. Germline assignment: CDR1 SGHDT and CDR2 YYEEEE. The V end lost 2 bases, the J end lost 3 bases, and 11 bases lay between the germline ends. CDR3 nucleotides: TGTGCCAGCAGCTTCGAGGGACTCTCTAATGAAAAACTGTTTTTT. The encoded protein is CASSFEGLSNEKLFF.

This clone was detected a few times. The rearrangement joins TRBV29-1 to TRBJ2-3; no firm D call. The CDR3 has 12 amino acids. With 3 bases removed from V and 6 bases from J, the gap between germline ends came to 10 bases. Per germline, CDR1 SQVTM and CDR2 ANQGSEA. The CDR3 protein is CSVEPLTDTQYF. CDR3 sequence (DNA): TGCAGCGTTGAGCCACTTACGGATACGCAGTATTTT.

The chain couples TRBV7-9 to TRBJ2-5; no definite D call. Between the trimmed V and J ends, which lost 6 bases and 4 bases, there was a span of 6 bases. Germline CDR1 reads SEHNR; CDR2 reads FQNEAQ (reference sequence). The CDR3 runs to 11 residues. Here the CDR3 reads CASSPSETQYF. DNA of the CDR3: TGTGCCAGCAGTCCCTCAGAGACCCAGTACTTC.

This sequence joins TRBV11-2 and TRBJ1-6, with 8 bases aligning to TRBD1. CDR3 length: 16 residues. After removal of 6 bases from V and 7 bases from J, the junction contained 11 bases not matched to a gene. Germline CDR1 and CDR2: SGHAT and FQNNGV. The CDR3 sequence is CASRFSDRASNSPLHF. The CDR3 DNA is TGTGCCAGCAGGTTTTCGGACAGGGCTTCGAATTCACCCCTCCACTTT.

V is TRBV30 and J is TRBJ1-4, with D possibly matching TRBD1 (6 bases). The ends were cut back, 0 bases at V and 7 bases at J, with 21 bases in the middle. CDR3 length: 17 residues. CDR1 and CDR2 (germline): GTSNPN, SVGIG (reference sequence). DNA of the CDR3: TGTGCCTGGAGTGTTGGTCTAGCGGGGGGCAGGAGTGAAAAACTGTTTTTT. Encoded protein: CAWSVGLAGGRSEKLFF. Looking up the rest from reference TRBV30 and TRBJ1-4 gives the full variable domain: SQTIHQWPATLVQPVGSPLSLECTVEGTSNPNLYWYRQAAGRGLQLLFYSVGIGQISSEVPQNLSASRPQDRQFILSSKKLLLSDSGFYLCAWSVGLAGGRSEKLFFGSGTQLSVL.

This clone has a count of ten or more. The chain carries TRBV19 and TRBJ1-1; D perhaps matches TRBD1 (6 bases). CDR1 LNHDA and CDR2 SQIVND come from the germline V gene (reference sequence). The CDR3 consists of 13 residues. The germline V and J ends were trimmed by 4 bases and 4 bases, with 10 bases remaining between them. The CDR3 DNA follows: TGTGCCAGTAGTAAACAGGGCTTCACTGAAGCTTTCTTT. Amino acid sequence: CASSKQGFTEAFF. Looking up the rest from reference TRBV19 and TRBJ1-1 gives the full variable domain: DGGITQSPKYLFRKEGQNVTLSCEQNLNHDAMYWYRQDPGQGLRLIYYSQIVNDFQKGDIAEGYSVSREKKESFPLTVTSAQKNPTAFYLCASSKQGFTEAFFGQGTRLTVV.

This clone was seen only a few times. CDR3 sequence: CASSQGVSDRRQYF. The CDR3, as DNA: TGTGCCAGCAGCCAAGGTGTTAGCGATCGTAGGCAGTACTTC. This chain uses TRBV4-2 with TRBJ2-7; D is perhaps TRBD2 (5 bases). Trimming pared 1 base from V and 9 bases from J, leaving 16 bases between. The germline gives CDR1 LGHNA, CDR2 YNFKEQ. The CDR3 has 14 amino acids.

This clone occurred a few times. The chain is built from TRBV29-1 and TRBJ1-2; the D is unclear. This CDR3 is 15 amino acids long. V was pared by 7 bases and J by 3 bases, with 21 bases between. Germline V gives CDR1 SQVTM, CDR2 ANQGSEA. The DNA of the CDR3 is TGCAGCGCCTACCTCGTGGGAGGATGGGACTATGGCTACACCTTC. It codes for CSAYLVGGWDYGYTF.

The gene calls are TRBV30 and TRBJ2-3, with 10 bases identical to TRBD1. Looked up from germline, CDR1 is GTSNPN and CDR2 is SVGIG (reference sequence). The V gene end was trimmed by 2 bases and the J gene end by 3 bases; junction bases not matched to a gene: 5. This CDR3 spans 15 amino acids. The CDR3 spells CAWSRTGGLTDTQYF. For the CDR3, the DNA is TGTGCCTGGAGTCGGACAGGGGGTTTGACAGATACGCAGTATTTT.

The CDR3 region has the DNA TGTGCCAGCAGCTTAGGACTAGTCAACAATGAGCAGTTCTTC. The encoded protein is CASSLGLVNNEQFF. The rearrangement links TRBV11-2 to TRBJ2-1; possible D gene TRBD2, 6 bases. Trimming removed 1 base at V and 5 bases at J, with 9 bases between. The CDR3 runs to 14 residues. Germline lookup yields CDR1 SGHAT and CDR2 FQNNGV.